This passage covers 5 T cell receptor beta chains from one sample sequenced in a study of shared clonotypes between healthy human individuals. Here immunoSEQ multiplex PCR was the method, and the copy in TCRdb shows in-frame clones only, minus some. The sample includes roughly 2.2 million clones, around 90% of them seen just once. The sample taken for sequencing was naive CD4+ T cells from PBMCs. The subset denotes: CD45RA+ positively selected. The receptors derive from a man aged 18 to 30 in good health. Some clones in this sample may be carry-over from other donors' samples.

V and J are TRBV9 and TRBJ2-1; TRBD1 might be the D (6 bases). CDR1 is SGDLS, CDR2 YYNGEE, per germline. This CDR3 has 15 amino acids. V was cut by 4 bases and J by 4 bases, with 15 bases left in between. CDR3 in amino acids: CASSTWTEPYNEQFF. The CDR3 DNA sequence: TGTGCCAGCAGCACCTGGACAGAACCATACAATGAGCAGTTCTTC. Supplemented by reference TRBV9 and TRBJ2-1, the full variable domain reads DSGVTQTPKHLITATGQRVTLRCSPRSGDLSVYWYQQSLDQGLQFLIQYYNGEERAKGNILERFSAQQFPDLHSELNLSSLELGDSALYFCASSTWTEPYNEQFFGPGTRLTVL.

The rearrangement links TRBV30 to TRBJ1-5, with TRBD1 matching over 8 bases. The germline gives CDR1 GTSNPN, CDR2 SVGIG (reference sequence). Trimming at V came to 0 bases and at J to 0 bases, leaving 13 bases not matched to a gene. The CDR3 covers 19 residues. Written as DNA, the CDR3 is TGTGCCTGGAGTGTACATTGGGACAGGCCATACTATAGCAATCAGCCCCAGCATTTT. Amino acid sequence: CAWSVHWDRPYYSNQPQHF.

The chain employs TRBV6-1 and TRBJ1-2, with no clear D. Germline V lookup: CDR1 MNHNS, CDR2 SASEGT. V was shortened by 4 bases and J by 4 bases, with 16 bases between the two germline ends. CDR3 size: 15 residues. CDR3 sequence reads: CASSGLGRTFYGYTF. The CDR3 nucleotides read TGTGCCAGCAGTGGGCTAGGACGGACCTTCTATGGCTACACCTTC.

The chain joins TRBV7-2 to TRBJ2-1, with D perhaps assigned TRBD1 or TRBD2 (6 bases each). The length of the CDR3 is 18 residues. CDR1 is SGHTA and CDR2 is FQGNSA in the germline V gene. V lost 2 bases to trimming and J lost 0 bases, with 17 bases between them. DNA of the CDR3: TGTGCCAGCAGCTTATTCTCAATCAGGGGAGGCTCCTACAATGAGCAGTTCTTC. Translation gives CASSLFSIRGGSYNEQFF.

This chain connects TRBV4-3 to TRBJ1-5, with no clear D. V was trimmed by 0 bases and J by 3 bases, leaving 9 bases between them. The CDR3 contains 15 residues. Germline assignment: CDR1 LGHNA and CDR2 YSLEER. The CDR3 loop reads CASSQERRDNQPQHF. As DNA, the CDR3 is TGCGCCAGCAGCCAAGAACGACGGGACAATCAGCCCCAGCATTTT.